Here is one T cell receptor (beta chain) with its context. TCR beta sequences were obtained from blood CD8+ and CD4+ T cells. Relapsing-remitting disease, either stable or active, was present in the multiple sclerosis controls, who were treatment-naive patients. Bulk CD8+ and CD4+ cells came from magnetic negative isolation; CD8+ TEMRA by FACS. Random hexamers served to reverse transcribe roughly 0.45 to 1 ug RNA. Amplification of TCR beta CDR3 used immunoSEQ multiplex PCR across 54 Vbeta and 13 Jbeta. TCRdb fed the immunoSEQ multiplex PCR reads into MiXCR, producing one record per CDR3 protein. The sample lists some 130,000 distinct CDR3 sequences, roughly 94% occurring once. The sample is drawn from a study of CD8 T cells in Susac syndrome. Looked up from germline, CDR1 is LGHDT and CDR2 is YNNKEL (reference sequence). V dropped 4 bases and J dropped 7; count of bases not matched to a gene: 7. The CDR3 runs 13 residues.

This receptor was taken from a human donor with multiple sclerosis. The genes are TRBV3-1 and TRBJ2-7; 7 bases line up with TRBD1. Sample: CD4+ T cells from PBMCs. The CDR3: CASSRQGSGEQYF. CDR3 nucleotides: TGTGCCAGCAGCCGACAGGGATCGGGGGAGCAGTACTTC.